In its sample, the clone carrying this TCR beta chain was seen a few times. Its antigen is unidentified. CTLA-4 blockade using ipilimumab, together with focal radiation, was received by patients with chemo-refractory metastatic non-small-cell lung cancer. These data belong to a study of radiotherapy plus CTLA-4 blockade in lung cancer. Germline V gene data show CDR1 as KGHSH and CDR2 as LQKENI. This CDR3 is built from 16 residues. V was shortened by 3 bases and J by 0 bases, with 12 bases between the two germline ends. Notes on the study in general: In blood, TCR clones derived from the tumor expanded after radiotherapy plus ipilimumab.

The method was immunoSEQ multiplex PCR; TCRdb's version includes in-frame clones alone and lacks a portion of them. The profile shows tens of thousands of clones, 78% of them singletons. The sequenced sample was peripheral blood, obtained from a patient treated with radiotherapy plus ipilimumab. The clonotype was recovered from a human donor with non-small cell lung cancer whose response to radiotherapy plus ipilimumab could not be evaluated. Some clones in this sample may be carry-over from other donors' samples. V gene TRBV18 combines with J gene TRBJ1-5; D possibly corresponds to TRBD1 (6 bases). CDR3 sequence (DNA): TGTGCCAGCTCACCCACAGGGCCACCTAGCAATCAGCCCCAGCATTTT. Amino acid sequence: CASSPTGPPSNQPQHF. The variable domain in full, completed from reference TRBV18 and TRBJ1-5, reads NAGVMQNPRHLVRRRGQEARLRCSPMKGHSHVYWYRQLPEEGLKFMVYLQKENIIDESGMPKERFSAEFPKEGPSILRIQQVVRGDSAAYFCASSPTGPPSNQPQHFGDGTRLSIL.